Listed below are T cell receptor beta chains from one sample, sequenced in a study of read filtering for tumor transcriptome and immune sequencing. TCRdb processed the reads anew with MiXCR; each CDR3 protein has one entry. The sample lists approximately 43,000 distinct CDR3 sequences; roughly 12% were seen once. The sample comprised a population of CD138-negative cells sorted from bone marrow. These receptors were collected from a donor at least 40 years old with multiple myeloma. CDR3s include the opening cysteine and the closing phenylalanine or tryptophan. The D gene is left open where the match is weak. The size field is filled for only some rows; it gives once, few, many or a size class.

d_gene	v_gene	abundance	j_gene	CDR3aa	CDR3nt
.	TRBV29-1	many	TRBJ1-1	CSVEARLRPGTEAFF	TGCAGCGTTGAAGCCCGCCTCCGCCCGGGGACTGAAGCTTTCTTT
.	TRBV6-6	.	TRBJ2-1	CAGSLGAQGNEQFF	TGTGCCGGCAGCCTAGGCGCCCAGGGGAATGAGCAGTTTTTC
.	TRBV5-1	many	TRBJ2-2	CASISGSGLNTGELFF	TGCGCCAGCATCTCCGGGTCAGGCCTTAACACCGGGGAGCTGTTTTTT
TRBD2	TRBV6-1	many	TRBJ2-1	CASSDGASGRGEQFF	TGTGCCAGCAGTGATGGGGCTAGCGGGAGGGGCGAGCAGTTCTTC
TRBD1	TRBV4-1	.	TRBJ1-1	CASSQAGTGGGNTEAFF	TGTGCCAGCAGCCAAGCCGGGACAGGGGGAGGAAACACTGAAGCTTTCTTT
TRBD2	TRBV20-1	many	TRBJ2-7	CSAGREGLREQYF	TGCAGTGCTGGGCGGGAGGGGCTGCGGGAGCAGTACTTC
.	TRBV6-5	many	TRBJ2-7	CASSQAAGKREQYF	TGTGCCAGCAGTCAGGCGGCGGGAAAGCGGGAGCAGTACTTC
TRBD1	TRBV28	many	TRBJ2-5	CASSLRRTGQETQYF	TGTGCCAGCAGTCTACGACGGACAGGCCAAGAGACCCAGTACTTC
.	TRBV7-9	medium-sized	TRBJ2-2	CASSPRQVVDAGSGELFF	TGTGCCAGCAGCCCCCGACAGGTCGTCGATGCCGGGTCCGGGGAGCTGTTTTTT
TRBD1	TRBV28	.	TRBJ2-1	CASSYPPYRGGDEQFF	TGTGCCAGCAGTTACCCCCCTTACAGGGGTGGAGATGAGCAGTTCTTC
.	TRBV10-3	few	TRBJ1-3	CAISESAGIPIYF	TGTGCCATCAGTGAGTCAGCAGGGATCCCCATATATTTT
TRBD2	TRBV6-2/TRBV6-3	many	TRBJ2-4	CASSYVVGTSGKAKNIQYF	TGTGCCAGCAGTTACGTCGTAGGGACTAGCGGGAAAGCCAAAAACATTCAGTACTTC
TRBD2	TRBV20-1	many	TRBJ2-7	CSARNREGNSYEQYF	TGCAGTGCTAGAAATCGGGAGGGAAACTCCTACGAGCAGTACTTC
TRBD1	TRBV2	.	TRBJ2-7	CASSEDRDYEQYF	TGTGCCAGCAGCGAGGACAGGGACTACGAGCAGTACTTC
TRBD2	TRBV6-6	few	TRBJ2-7	CASSDGTSGRSYEQYF	TGTGCCAGCAGTGACGGGACTAGCGGGAGGTCCTACGAGCAGTACTTC
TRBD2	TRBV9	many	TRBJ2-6	CASSVVASGRPFLTF	TGTGCCAGCAGCGTAGTTGCTAGCGGGAGGCCCTTCCTGACTTTC
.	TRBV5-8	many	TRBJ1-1	CASSLTLLNTEAFF	TGTGCCAGCAGCTTGACACTGCTGAACACTGAAGCTTTCTTT
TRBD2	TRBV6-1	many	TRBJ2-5	CASSEDYGAGGRETQYF	TGTGCCAGCAGTGAAGATTATGGAGCGGGAGGGAGAGAGACCCAGTACTTC
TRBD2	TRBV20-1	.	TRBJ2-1	CSATSGSNYNEQFF	TGCAGTGCCACTAGCGGGAGCAATTACAATGAGCAGTTCTTC
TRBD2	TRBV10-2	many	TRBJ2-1	CASSVRAGWDEQFF	TGCGCCAGCAGTGTGCGAGCGGGATGGGATGAGCAGTTCTTC
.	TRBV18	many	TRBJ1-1	CASSPRDTEAFF	TGTGCCAGCTCACCACGGGACACTGAAGCTTTCTTT
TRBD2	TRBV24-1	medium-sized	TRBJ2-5	CATSDESGSGGETQYF	TGTGCCACCAGTGACGAGAGCGGGAGTGGGGGGGAGACCCAGTACTTC
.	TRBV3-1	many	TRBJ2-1	CASSPGTPFGNEQFF	TGTGCCAGCAGCCCCGGGACTCCCTTCGGTAATGAGCAGTTCTTC
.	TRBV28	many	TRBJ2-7	CASSLWIFRLDYEQYF	TGTGCCAGCAGTTTATGGATTTTCCGTTTGGACTACGAGCAGTACTTC
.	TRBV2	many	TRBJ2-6	CANGKGSGANVLTF	TGTGCCAACGGGAAGGGCTCTGGGGCCAACGTCCTGACTTTC
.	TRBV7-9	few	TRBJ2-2	CASSRTGNTGELFF	TGTGCCAGCAGTAGGACGGGGAACACCGGGGAGCTGTTTTTT
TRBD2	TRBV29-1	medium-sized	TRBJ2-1	CSGTPGLADNEQFF	TGCAGCGGGACGCCGGGACTAGCGGACAATGAGCAGTTCTTC
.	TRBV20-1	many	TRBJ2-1	CSAGPSSVNEQFF	TGCAGTGCAGGCCCCTCTAGCGTCAATGAGCAGTTCTTC
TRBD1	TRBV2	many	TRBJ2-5	CASSRDRQETQYF	TGTGCCAGCTCCCGGGACAGACAAGAGACCCAGTACTTC
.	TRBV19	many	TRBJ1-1	CASKGFKGDKNTEAFF	TGTGCCAGTAAAGGATTTAAAGGGGACAAGAACACTGAAGCTTTCTTT
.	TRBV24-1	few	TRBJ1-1	CATSDFANTEAFF	TGTGCCACCAGTGATTTTGCGAACACTGAAGCTTTCTTT
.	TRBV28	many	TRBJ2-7	CASLDNLRSYEQYF	TGTGCCAGCTTGGACAACTTGCGTTCCTACGAGCAGTACTTC
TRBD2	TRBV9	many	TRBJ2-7	CASGGTSSYEQYF	TGTGCCAGCGGTGGGACTAGTTCGTACGAGCAGTACTTC
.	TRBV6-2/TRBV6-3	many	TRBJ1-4	CASSYSSGATNEKLFF	TGTGCCAGCAGTTACTCGAGCGGAGCAACTAATGAAAAACTGTTTTTT
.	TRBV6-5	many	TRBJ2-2	CASSYSSGGPTGELFF	TGTGCCAGCAGTTACTCCTCAGGTGGTCCAACCGGGGAGCTGTTTTTT
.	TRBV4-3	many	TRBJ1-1	CASSQVGDPMNTEAFF	TGCGCCAGCAGCCAGGTGGGGGATCCTATGAACACTGAAGCTTTCTTT
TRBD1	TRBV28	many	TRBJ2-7	CASSLGQGAGEQYF	TGTGCCAGCAGCTTGGGACAGGGCGCAGGGGAGCAGTACTTC
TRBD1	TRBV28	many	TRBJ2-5	CASSTRTGTNEETQYF	TGTGCCAGCAGTACCAGGACAGGGACAAATGAGGAGACCCAGTACTTC
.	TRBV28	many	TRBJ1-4	CASSLTGRQLGEELFF	TGTGCCAGCAGTTTGACCGGACGGCAGCTAGGCGAGGAACTGTTTTTT
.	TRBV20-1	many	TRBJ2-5	CSARLAGAQETQYF	TGCAGTGCTAGACTGGCGGGGGCACAAGAGACCCAGTACTTC
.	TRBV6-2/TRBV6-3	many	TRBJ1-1	CASRNSMNTEAFF	TGTGCCAGCAGGAACAGCATGAACACTGAAGCTTTCTTT
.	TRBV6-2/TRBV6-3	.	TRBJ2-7	CASSSVRISYEQYF	TGTGCCAGCAGTTCGGTCCGAATCTCCTACGAGCAGTACTTC
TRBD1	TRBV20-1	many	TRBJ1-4	CSARGETGLAANEKLFF	TGCAGTGCTAGAGGGGAGACAGGGCTGGCGGCTAATGAAAAACTGTTTTTT
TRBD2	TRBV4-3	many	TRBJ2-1	CASSQELAGYNEQFF	TGCGCCAGCAGCCAAGAACTAGCGGGCTACAATGAGCAGTTCTTC
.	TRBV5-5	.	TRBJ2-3	CASSFMGTDTQYF	TGTGCCAGCAGCTTTATGGGCACAGATACGCAGTATTTT
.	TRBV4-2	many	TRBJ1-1	CASSQGGGGNTEAFF	TGTGCCAGCAGCCAAGGGGGGGGCGGGAACACTGAAGCTTTCTTT
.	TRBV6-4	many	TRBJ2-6	CASSRTQSSGANVLTF	TGTGCCAGCAGCAGGACACAAAGCTCTGGGGCCAACGTCCTGACTTTC
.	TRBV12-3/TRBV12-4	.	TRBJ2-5	CASGALQETQYF	TGTGCCAGCGGGGCCCTACAAGAGACCCAGTACTTC
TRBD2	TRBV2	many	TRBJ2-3	CASSEGLLAVTSTDTQYF	TGTGCCAGCAGTGAAGGACTCCTAGCGGTTACTAGCACAGATACGCAGTATTTT
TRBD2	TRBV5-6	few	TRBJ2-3	CACSSLAGADTQYF	TGCGCCTGCAGCTCACTAGCGGGAGCAGATACGCAGTATTTT
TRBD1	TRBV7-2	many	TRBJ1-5	CASSSTGTAVGNQPQHF	TGTGCCAGCAGCTCTACCGGGACAGCCGTTGGCAATCAGCCCCAGCATTTT